The 24 T cell receptor beta chains listed next were all sequenced from one sample in a study of beta chain features in type 1 diabetes (dated by TCRdb to between 2018 and 2020). The protocol used for the library was the immunoSEQ multiplex PCR assay. The entire amount of isolated RNA was reverse transcribed using the High Capacity cDNA Reverse Transcription Kit, so the sequenced TCRB transcripts were expressed ones. Held by TCRdb, this immuneACCESS table contains in-frame sequences only and omits some clones. Under half of the omission traces to an unresolved V gene where checked; the cause of the rest is unknown. The sample includes 300,000 to 350,000 clones, with approximately 8.2% observed a single time. Around 0.44% of the sample is taken by the ten largest. The sequencing input was central memory CD4+ T cells from blood. These receptors originate from a woman under 30 in good health.

This clone has more than one count but fewer than ten. The chain uses TRBV2 and TRBJ1-1; no clear D gene. The CDR3 is 15 amino acids. CDR1 and CDR2 (germline): SNHLY, FYNNEI. Trimming left V 5 bases short and J 4 bases short, with 17 bases between. This CDR3 is CASSSNLALGTEAFF. CDR3 DNA: TGTGCCAGCAGTAGTAACTTGGCGTTGGGCACTGAAGCTTTCTTT.

The CDR3 DNA reads TGTGCCAGCAGCCAACCAGGACAGGGGCTGGGCTACAATGAGCAGTTCTTC. Residues: CASSQPGQGLGYNEQFF. This rearrangement joins TRBV7-9 to TRBJ2-1, with 9 bases identical to TRBD1. The germline V gene has CDR1 SEHNR and CDR2 FQNEAQ (reference sequence). The J segment lost 3 bases and the V segment lost 5 bases, leaving 11 bases of the junction unmatched. The CDR3 is 17 residues long.

This clone was seen repeatedly, ten times or more. This chain links TRBV7-9 with TRBJ2-2; TRBD2 might be the D (5 bases). Trimming cost V 2 bases and J 6 bases, with 7 bases left between them. CDR1 SEHNR and CDR2 FQNEAQ come from the germline V gene (reference sequence). The CDR3 is 13 amino acids. The CDR3, as DNA: TGTGCCAGCAGCTTATGGGAGCCCGGGGAGCTGTTTTTT. Protein product: CASSLWEPGELFF.

A few counts support this clone. The chain carries TRBV29-1 and TRBJ2-3; D perhaps matches TRBD2 (6 bases). The ends were cut back, 4 bases at V and 4 bases at J, with 15 bases in the middle. The germline V gene has CDR1 SQVTM and CDR2 ANQGSEA. CDR3 size: 14 residues. The CDR3 DNA sequence: TGCAGCGTTGTGGAGGGTAGGGGCCCAGATACGCAGTATTTT. This translates into CSVVEGRGPDTQYF.

This clone turned up a few times. This chain links TRBV11-2 with TRBJ2-7, with D uncertain. The ends were cut back, 0 bases at V and 9 bases at J, with 12 bases in the middle. This CDR3 spans 13 amino acids. CDR1 is SGHAT, CDR2 FQNNGV, per germline. For the CDR3, the DNA is TGTGCCAGCAGCTTAGATAAGGGCGGCGGGCAGTACTTC. Protein sequence: CASSLDKGGGQYF.

The chain uses TRBV25-1 and TRBJ1-2; D unclear. V lost 1 base and J 6 bases, leaving 9 bases between the germline ends. Germline CDR1 reads MGHDK; CDR2 reads SYGVNS. The CDR3 is 13 residues long. CDR3 DNA: TGTGCCAGCAGTGAATCGGCTGTGGATGGCTACACCTTC. Translating it yields CASSESAVDGYTF.

The J gene is TRBJ1-1, the V gene TRBV2; D is uncertain. Trimming pared 6 bases from V and 1 base from J, leaving 9 bases between. Germline CDR1 is SNHLY and CDR2 is FYNNEI. This CDR3 contains 13 residues. The CDR3 region is CASRADQNTEAFF. CDR3 in DNA: TGTGCCAGCAGGGCAGACCAGAACACTGAAGCTTTCTTT.

This CDR3 reads CASSQGPLEAEQFF. DNA for the CDR3: TGCGCCAGCAGCCAAGGGCCCCTTGAGGCTGAGCAGTTCTTC. This chain links TRBV4-3 with TRBJ2-1, with D unresolved. Per germline, CDR1 LGHNA and CDR2 YSLEER. V was cut by 1 base and J by 9 bases, with 13 bases left in between. The CDR3 has 14 amino acids.

V is TRBV5-4 and J is TRBJ2-3; 10 nucleotides agree with TRBD2. Germline V gene data show CDR1 as SGHNT and CDR2 as YYREEE (reference sequence). This CDR3 has 16 residues. With V trimmed by 4 bases and J by 6 bases, 11 bases remained unmatched. CDR3 bases: TGTGCCAGCAGCACTTCAGCGGGAGGGCCATCCGATACGCAGTATTTT. Its translation is CASSTSAGGPSDTQYF. The whole variable domain, remainder taken from reference TRBV5-4 and TRBJ2-3, is ETGVTQSPTHLIKTRGQQVTLRCSSQSGHNTVSWYQQALGQGPQFIFQYYREEENGRGNFPPRFSGLQFPNYSSELNVNALELDDSALYLCASSTSAGGPSDTQYFGPGTRLTVL.

This clone was recorded a few times. This chain uses TRBV4-3 with TRBJ2-1, with D tentatively TRBD1 (5 bases). Per the germline V gene, CDR1 is LGHNA and CDR2 is YSLEER. Trimming removed 0 bases at V and 4 bases at J, with 13 bases between. This CDR3 comprises 16 residues. CDR3 residues: CASSQESQTAYNEQFF. In nucleotides, the CDR3 is TGCGCCAGCAGCCAAGAAAGTCAGACAGCTTACAATGAGCAGTTCTTC.

This rearrangement joins TRBV15 to TRBJ2-3; D is undetermined. With 1 base removed from V and 5 bases from J, the gap between germline ends came to 13 bases. CDR3 length: 15 residues. CDR1 and CDR2 (germline): LNHNV, YYDKDF (reference sequence). CDR3 in amino acids: CATSRGSTWRDTQYF. CDR3 bases: TGTGCCACCAGCAGAGGTAGCACTTGGAGAGATACGCAGTATTTT. The entire variable domain, with the rest obtained from reference TRBV15 and TRBJ2-3, is as follows: DAMVIQNPRYQVTQFGKPVTLSCSQTLNHNVMYWYQQKSSQAPKLLFHYYDKDFNNEADTPDNFQSRRPNTSFCFLDIRSPGLGDTAMYLCATSRGSTWRDTQYFGPGTRLTVL.

This clone was observed a few times. The chain has TRBV14 and TRBJ2-1; D ambiguous. The CDR3 is 16 residues long. Germline CDR1 reads SGHDN; CDR2 reads FVKESK. Trimming left V 1 base short and J 3 bases short, with 13 bases between. The CDR3: CASSQAGHTNYNEQFF. In DNA, the CDR3 is TGTGCCAGCAGCCAAGCCGGGCATACAAACTACAATGAGCAGTTCTTC.

This chain links TRBV6-1 with TRBJ2-7; no reliable D call. CDR1 and CDR2 from the germline V gene are MNHNS and SASEGT. The V and J ends lost 4 bases and 5 bases respectively, with 9 bases between them. The CDR3 loop spans 12 amino acids. CDR3 in DNA: TGTGCCAGCAGTGCTTTGCAACACGAGCAGTACTTC. Translating gives CASSALQHEQYF.

This chain uses TRBV5-4 with TRBJ2-2; D is ambiguous. In germline, CDR1 is SGHNT, CDR2 YYREEE (reference sequence). The CDR3 length is 13 residues. Trimming cost V 0 bases and J 5 bases, with 5 bases left between them. Here the CDR3 DNA reads TGTGCCAGCAGCTTGGTAGGGACCGGGGAGCTGTTTTTT. Protein sequence: CASSLVGTGELFF.

This sequence joins TRBV19 and TRBJ1-5, with a tentative D call TRBD1 (5 bases). Per germline, CDR1 LNHDA and CDR2 SQIVND (reference sequence). Trimming removed 8 bases from V and 4 bases from J, with 15 bases in between. The CDR3 length is 14 residues. CDR3 region: CASGHLRLNQPQHF. The CDR3 DNA reads TGTGCCAGTGGACATCTCCGGCTAAATCAGCCCCAGCATTTT.

This clone was counted at least ten times. This chain uses TRBV18 with TRBJ2-3; 7 bases agree with TRBD2. After removal of 0 bases from V and 2 bases from J, the junction contained 8 bases not matched to a gene. The CDR3 contains 17 residues. Looked up from germline, CDR1 is KGHSH and CDR2 is LQKENI. The CDR3 nucleotides are TGTGCCAGCTCACCACCGAACTACAGCGGGAACACAGATACGCAGTATTTT. It specifies CASSPPNYSGNTDTQYF.

The chain links TRBV6-5 to TRBJ2-3; D unresolved. There are 15 residues in the CDR3. V gave up 0 bases and J gave up 5 bases, with 12 bases separating them. In germline, CDR1 is MNHEY, CDR2 SVGAGI. CDR3 region: CASSYSDKRKDTQYF. In DNA form, the CDR3 reads TGTGCCAGCAGTTACTCTGACAAAAGAAAAGATACGCAGTATTTT.

This clone was seen ten or more times. The V and J genes are TRBV11-2 and TRBJ2-1, with 8 bases fitting TRBD2. Germline V lookup: CDR1 SGHAT, CDR2 FQNNGV. The V and J ends lost 0 bases and 12 bases, in that order; junction bases with no gene match: 7. The CDR3 consists of 14 residues. The DNA for the CDR3 is TGTGCCAGCAGCTTAGAACCGGGAGGGGCGGGGCAGTTCTTC. As protein: CASSLEPGGAGQFF.

In its sample, this clone was seen many times. The chain employs TRBV2 and TRBJ1-5; tentative D call: TRBD1 (5 bases). The CDR3 length is 14 residues. Germline loops: CDR1 SNHLY, CDR2 FYNNEI. Trimming left V 6 bases short and J 3 bases short, with 12 bases between. CDR3 amino acids: CASSEGLLNQPQHF. DNA for the CDR3: TGTGCCAGCAGCGAGGGGCTGCTCAATCAGCCCCAGCATTTT.

The chain links TRBV4-2 to TRBJ2-5; 13 bases fit TRBD2. CDR3 length: 18 amino acids. V gave up 3 bases and J gave up 2 bases; unmatched junction bases: 9. Germline CDR1 and CDR2: LGHNA and YNFKEQ. The CDR3 region is CASSHITGLAGQQETQYF. The CDR3 region has the DNA TGTGCCAGCAGCCATATAACGGGACTAGCGGGACAGCAAGAGACCCAGTACTTC.

The chain couples TRBV19 to TRBJ2-1; tentative D call: TRBD2 (8 bases). V shed 4 bases and J shed 3 bases, with 16 bases lying between them. CDR3 length equals 16 residues. Germline lookup yields CDR1 LNHDA and CDR2 SQIVND (reference sequence). The CDR3 DNA is TGTGCCAGTAGTAAGGGGGCGGGAGGCCTCTACAATGAGCAGTTCTTC. This sequence encodes CASSKGAGGLYNEQFF.

This clone was seen only a few times. The chain carries TRBV4-1 and TRBJ2-1; D is ambiguous. CDR1 MGHRA and CDR2 YSYEKL come from the germline V gene. This CDR3 comprises 14 residues. V was pared by 0 bases and J by 5 bases, with 8 bases between. The CDR3 DNA follows: TGCGCCAGCAGCCAAGAGTACTTAAACAATGAGCAGTTCTTC. Amino acid sequence: CASSQEYLNNEQFF.

At least ten counts were recorded for this clone. The chain joins TRBV10-3 to TRBJ2-7; D might be TRBD1 (5 bases). Trimming left V 2 bases short and J 3 bases short, with 8 bases between. Germline V gene data show CDR1 as ENHRY and CDR2 as SYGVKD. The CDR3 loop spans 13 amino acids. CDR3 region: CAISEQGGYEQYF. In DNA, the CDR3 is TGTGCCATCAGTGAGCAGGGTGGCTACGAGCAGTACTTC.

This clone was counted at least ten times. The V and J genes are TRBV4-1 and TRBJ2-1; no clear D. The CDR3 contains 14 residues. Trimming stripped 2 bases from V and 3 bases from J, with 8 bases between. Germline assignment: CDR1 MGHRA and CDR2 YSYEKL. Written as DNA, the CDR3 is TGCGCCAGCAGCCAACTACTAAACTACAATGAGCAGTTCTTC. This translates into CASSQLLNYNEQFF.